The 29 T cell receptor beta chains reported below all come from one sample, sequenced in a study of cytomegalovirus exposure and HLA in healthy donors (dated by TCRdb to the late 2010s). The library was obtained by the immunoSEQ multiplex PCR assay. The multiplex PCR relied on a mix of 60 forward primers for TCR Vbeta segments and 13 reverse primers for TCR Jbeta segments. The immuneACCESS repertoire file appears here via TCRdb, limited to in-frame rearrangements. These files lack a portion of the clones; in checked studies, under half of the deficit traces to unresolved V genes, and the cause of the others is not known. Within this sample are 150,000 or so clones, with about 75% of them counted one time only. More than 6.5% of the sample lies in the top ten. Sequencing was done on a sample of PBMCs. The receptors here all came from a man aged 25-40 years in good health and CMV-seronegative.

This rearrangement joins TRBV5-6 to TRBJ1-2; the D is unclear. This CDR3 region has 14 residues. The V end was cut by 0 bases, the J end by 6 bases, with 12 bases between. Per germline, CDR1 SGHDT and CDR2 YYEEEE. The CDR3, as DNA: TGTGCCAGCAGCTTGGTCCAGGTGGAAAATGGCTACACCTTC. It codes for CASSLVQVENGYTF.

As regards this clone: Its ends do not fully match the called genes, so a read error is possible. The chain joins TRBV4-2 to TRBJ2-5, with 8 bases that match TRBD1. This CDR3 contains 15 residues. CDR1 and CDR2 (germline): LGHNA, YNFKEQ. CDR3 nucleotides: TGTGCCAGCAGCCCTTACAGGGGGAAGCAAGGGACCCAGTACTTC. Translation: CASSPYRGKQGTQYF.

CDR3 in DNA: TGTGCCAGCAGCTTCTTACGGACGGCGGGAGGCCAAGGCTACGAGCAGTACTTC. This codes for CASSFLRTAGGQGYEQYF. The chain has TRBV7-6 and TRBJ2-7; 8 bases are shared with TRBD2. The CDR3 is 18 amino acids. The V and J ends lost 3 bases and 3 bases, in that order; junction bases with no gene match: 16. Germline V lookup: CDR1 SGHVS, CDR2 FNYEAQ. The whole variable domain, filled in from reference TRBV7-6 and TRBJ2-7, reads GAGVSQSPRYKVTKRGQDVALRCDPISGHVSLYWYRQALGQGPEFLTYFNYEAQQDKSGLPNDRFSAERPEGSISTLTIQRTEQRDSAMYRCASSFLRTAGGQGYEQYFGPGTRLTVT.

The chain carries TRBV4-1 and TRBJ1-5; a possible D gene is TRBD1 (6 bases). This CDR3 region has 16 residues. V lost 3 bases and J lost 3, with 15 bases in between. Germline V lookup: CDR1 MGHRA, CDR2 YSYEKL. DNA of the CDR3: TGCGCCAGCAGCCAGGTAGAACAGGGTTACAATCAGCCCCAGCATTTT. This codes for CASSQVEQGYNQPQHF.

The chain employs TRBV5-1 and TRBJ2-1; D is possibly TRBD1 (5 bases). V was shortened by 3 bases and J by 5 bases, with 12 bases between the two germline ends. CDR1 SGHRS and CDR2 YFSETQ come from the germline V gene. CDR3 length: 14 amino acids. For the CDR3, the DNA is TGCGCCAGCAGCTCGGACACTACGAACAATGAGCAGTTCTTC. This translates into CASSSDTTNNEQFF.

The chain joins TRBV18 to TRBJ2-4, with TRBD1 matching 7 bases. The CDR3 is 17 residues long. Per germline, CDR1 KGHSH and CDR2 LQKENI. The V segment lost 0 bases and the J segment 0 bases; nucleotides outside the gene matches: 5. CDR3 region: CASSPPSTGAAKNIQYF. DNA of the CDR3: TGTGCCAGCTCACCACCTTCCACAGGGGCAGCCAAAAACATTCAGTACTTC.

This sequence joins TRBV18 and TRBJ2-7; 7 nucleotides agree with TRBD1. The V segment lost 2 bases and the J segment 2 bases; nucleotides outside the gene matches: 3. The CDR3 runs 14 residues. The germline CDR1 and CDR2 sequences are KGHSH and LQKENI. The CDR3 region is CASSPGTATYEQYF. The CDR3 DNA reads as TGTGCCAGCTCACCAGGGACAGCTACCTACGAGCAGTACTTC.

This clone has just one count. The chain recombines TRBV2 with TRBJ1-4; tentatively, D is TRBD1 (5 bases). V lost 6 bases and J 0 bases, leaving 14 bases between the germline ends. The CDR3 is 16 residues long. Germline V gene sequence: CDR1 SNHLY, CDR2 FYNNEI. The chain's CDR3 is CASSRAGGATNEKLFF. As DNA, the CDR3 is TGTGCCAGCAGCCGGGCGGGGGGAGCAACTAATGAAAAACTGTTTTTT.

This chain links TRBV27 with TRBJ1-5; TRBD1 agrees at 8 bases. Germline CDR1 reads MNHEY; CDR2 reads SMNVEV (reference sequence). The CDR3 contains 17 residues. The trim removed 8 bases at V and 2 bases at J, leaving 14 bases unmatched. The CDR3 DNA sequence: TGTGCCAGCGCGATCGGCCAGGGGGCTAGCGGCAATCAGCCCCAGCATTTT. It codes for CASAIGQGASGNQPQHF.

V gene TRBV6-6 combines with J gene TRBJ1-1; tentatively, D is TRBD1 (6 bases). The germline CDR1 and CDR2 sequences are MNHNY and SVGAGI (reference sequence). V gave up 7 bases and J gave up 3 bases, with 12 bases separating them. There are 13 residues in the CDR3. In DNA form, the CDR3 reads TGTGCCAGCACTAAAGGACAGCACACTGAAGCTTTCTTT. Translated: CASTKGQHTEAFF.

The chain links TRBV27 to TRBJ2-1; D might be TRBD1 (6 bases). With 8 bases removed from V and 3 bases from J, the gap between germline ends came to 14 bases. The CDR3 spans 14 residues. From germline, CDR1 is MNHEY and CDR2 SMNVEV (reference sequence). The CDR3 sequence is CASGQTGSYNEQFF. In nucleotides, the CDR3 is TGTGCCAGCGGACAGACTGGGAGCTACAATGAGCAGTTCTTC.

This clone occurred once. The V gene is TRBV5-1, the J gene TRBJ1-1; no firm D call. V was trimmed by 2 bases and J by 1 base, leaving 18 bases between them. This CDR3 is built from 17 residues. Germline V lookup: CDR1 SGHRS, CDR2 YFSETQ. The CDR3 DNA reads TGCGCCAGCAGCTTAGGCCCCGTGAAGCCGGGGAACACTGAAGCTTTCTTT. Translating it yields CASSLGPVKPGNTEAFF.

V and J are TRBV11-3 and TRBJ2-1; the D gene is possibly TRBD2 (5 bases). V was trimmed by 5 bases and J by 0 bases, leaving 11 bases between them. The germline CDR1 and CDR2 sequences are SGHNT and YENEEA. The CDR3 runs to 15 residues. Here the CDR3 reads CASSPSGSSYNEQFF. The CDR3 region has the DNA TGTGCCAGCAGCCCTTCGGGAAGCTCCTACAATGAGCAGTTCTTC.

A single count supports this clone. The junction does not match germline at one end; this may be a read error. V gene TRBV10-1 combines with J gene TRBJ1-6; 8 nucleotides agree with TRBD1. Per germline, CDR1 WNHNN and CDR2 SYGVQD (reference sequence). The CDR3 runs to 15 residues. CDR3 nucleotide sequence: TGCGCCAGCAGTGCGGCGGACAGGGAGAATTCACCTCTCCACTTT. Translation: CASSAADRENSPLHF.

The chain employs TRBV19 and TRBJ1-2; perhaps TRBD1 as D (5 bases). Per germline, CDR1 LNHDA and CDR2 SQIVND (reference sequence). The CDR3 has 14 residues. Deletions cut 4 bases from V and 0 bases from J, with 9 bases between. The CDR3 nucleotides are TGTGCCAGTAGTAATACGGGGGCTAACTATGGCTACACCTTC. It yields the protein CASSNTGANYGYTF.

The table lists this clone with a count of one. The V call is TRBV4-2, the J call TRBJ2-1; D is unclear. Germline CDR1 and CDR2: LGHNA and YNFKEQ. The length of the CDR3 is 12 residues. Trimming removed 0 bases from V and 8 bases from J, with 5 bases in between. CDR3 DNA sequence: TGTGCCAGCAGCCAAGATTTAGATGAGCAGTTCTTC. As protein: CASSQDLDEQFF.

This clone has more than one count but fewer than ten. This specimen includes other DNA sequences encoding the same CDR3. The gene calls are TRBV28 and TRBJ2-7; D may be TRBD2 (6 bases). The V end lost 3 bases, the J end lost 2 bases, and 8 bases lay between the germline ends. The V gene's germline CDR1 is MDHEN and CDR2 SYDVKM. The length of the CDR3 is 13 residues. The CDR3 reads CASSLEGPYEQYF. Here the CDR3 DNA reads TGTGCCAGCAGTTTGGAGGGCCCCTACGAGCAGTACTTC.

This sequence joins TRBV2 and TRBJ2-2; D possibly corresponds to TRBD1 (6 bases). The germline V gene encodes CDR1 SNHLY and CDR2 FYNNEI. V lost 6 bases to trimming and J lost 4 bases, with 12 bases between them. The CDR3 has 14 amino acids. In DNA, the CDR3 is TGTGCCAGCAGCCAGGACAGTGTCACCGGGGAGCTGTTTTTT. Encoded protein: CASSQDSVTGELFF.

This clone was observed a handful of times. The V call is TRBV7-9, the J call TRBJ2-1; 8 bases map to TRBD2. Germline assignment: CDR1 SEHNR and CDR2 FQNEAQ (reference sequence). Trimming removed 3 bases from V and 7 bases from J; junction bases left unmatched: 8. The CDR3 has 15 residues. The CDR3 bases are TGTGCCAGCAGCTTTGCCGGGGGGGCCGGGAATGAGCAGTTCTTC. Amino acid sequence: CASSFAGGAGNEQFF.

The CDR3 DNA follows: TGTGCCAGCAGCTCCGGGACTAGCGAGAGAAAGACCCAGTACTTC. This sequence encodes CASSSGTSERKTQYF. The chain employs TRBV5-6 and TRBJ2-5; 10 bases agree with TRBD2. CDR3 length: 15 amino acids. Germline values: CDR1 SGHDT, CDR2 YYEEEE. V lost 3 bases to trimming and J lost 6 bases; unmatched junction nucleotides: 8.

The V gene is TRBV6-1, the J gene TRBJ1-1; TRBD1 agrees at 7 bases. Unmatched junction bases numbered 8, after V lost 6 bases and J lost 7 bases. The CDR3 is 13 residues long. The germline V gene encodes CDR1 MNHNS and CDR2 SASEGT. Written as DNA, the CDR3 is TGTGCCAGCAGCTACAGGGGCATCAGTGAAGCTTTCTTT. Residues: CASSYRGISEAFF.

This clone has more than one count but fewer than ten. The chain links TRBV6-6 to TRBJ1-3; TRBD1 agrees at 7 bases. The CDR3 is made up of 13 amino acids. Trimming took 7 bases from V and 3 from J; bases not matched to a gene: 3. Germline loops: CDR1 MNHNY, CDR2 SVGAGI (reference sequence). CDR3 amino acids: CASNRDSGNTIYF. CDR3 nucleotides: TGTGCCAGCAATCGGGACAGTGGAAACACCATATATTTT.

The chain uses TRBV18 and TRBJ1-1; 9 bases are a match to TRBD1. CDR3 length: 14 amino acids. Trimming cost V 5 bases and J 5 bases; bases outside gene matches: 6. Per germline, CDR1 KGHSH and CDR2 LQKENI. CDR3 sequence: CASSASTGGTEAFF. The CDR3 region has the DNA TGTGCCAGCTCAGCATCGACAGGGGGAACTGAAGCTTTCTTT.

This chain connects TRBV5-1 to TRBJ2-7; 10 bases agree with TRBD1. After removal of 5 bases from V and 7 bases from J, the junction contained 15 bases not matched to a gene. The CDR3 runs to 16 residues. Germline-derived CDR1 and CDR2 are SGHRS and YFSETQ. CDR3 nucleotide sequence: TGCGCCAGCAGGTTCCATCGGACAGGGGGGAGGAGTGAGCAGTACTTC. Translated: CASRFHRTGGRSEQYF.

The V gene is TRBV4-1, the J gene TRBJ2-1, with D possibly TRBD2 on 5 matching bases. The CDR3 has 16 amino acids. Germline loops: CDR1 MGHRA, CDR2 YSYEKL. The ends were cut back, 0 bases at V and 4 bases at J, with 13 bases in the middle. The CDR3 loop reads CASSQESSGLYNEQFF. In DNA form, the CDR3 reads TGCGCCAGCAGCCAAGAGTCCAGCGGACTTTACAATGAGCAGTTCTTC.

The chain is built from TRBV6-5 and TRBJ2-7; D not resolved. Germline-derived CDR1 and CDR2 are MNHEY and SVGAGI. The CDR3 spans 13 residues. V lost 6 bases and J lost 8, with 17 bases in between. The CDR3 spells CASRRPGVGQQYF. As DNA, the CDR3 is TGTGCCAGCAGGCGTCCAGGTGTTGGCCAGCAGTACTTC.

The chain links TRBV6-5 to TRBJ2-1; TRBD2 is a possible D gene (6 bases). The germline CDR1 and CDR2 sequences are MNHEY and SVGAGI. This CDR3 has 13 amino acids. Trimming stripped 2 bases from V and 10 bases from J, with 12 bases between. The CDR3 nucleotides read TGTGCCAGCAGTTACGGGGGGTCGGGGGAGCAGTTCTTC. It encodes CASSYGGSGEQFF.

The chain links TRBV19 to TRBJ1-5, with D possibly matching TRBD1 (6 bases). Germline values: CDR1 LNHDA, CDR2 SQIVND (reference sequence). The CDR3 runs 14 residues. V was shortened by 6 bases and J by 1 base, with 10 bases between the two germline ends. CDR3 region: CASRTGVSNQPQHF. CDR3 nucleotides: TGTGCCAGTAGGACAGGCGTCAGCAATCAGCCCCAGCATTTT.

This clone has just a few counts. The rearrangement joins TRBV2 to TRBJ1-6; TRBD1 aligns across 7 bases. J was trimmed by 9 bases and V by 7 bases; bases with no gene match: 3. This CDR3 has 12 residues. Germline V CDR1 and CDR2: SNHLY, FYNNEI. This CDR3 reads CASNGQVSPLHF. Written as DNA, the CDR3 is TGTGCCAGCAACGGACAGGTTTCACCCCTCCACTTT.